The sequence of this T cell receptor (beta chain) was determined in a study of T cell repertoires in cytomegalovirus infection. Whole-study results and caveats: CMV-specific TCR beta clonotypes restricted by HLA-C dominated the ex vivo response.

Using its own MiXCR run on the reads, TCRdb lists one record per CDR3 protein. This sample has more than 350,000 distinct CDR3 sequences, with about a third found just once. CDR1 is SNHLY and CDR2 is FYNNEI in the germline V gene. The V segment lost 7 bases and the J segment 10 bases; nucleotides outside the gene matches: 6. The CDR3 totals 14 residues. This clonotype was observed a handful of times. Its antigen is not known. This sequence originates from a human donor in good health (CMV status not recorded). Some clones in this sample may be carry-over from other donors' samples. This chain links TRBV2 with TRBJ2-1, with 14 positions matching TRBD2. Sequenced material: PBMCs. The DNA for the CDR3 is TGTGCCAGCATTGGGACTAGCGGGGGCCGGGAGCAGTTCTTC. Amino acids: CASIGTSGGREQFF.